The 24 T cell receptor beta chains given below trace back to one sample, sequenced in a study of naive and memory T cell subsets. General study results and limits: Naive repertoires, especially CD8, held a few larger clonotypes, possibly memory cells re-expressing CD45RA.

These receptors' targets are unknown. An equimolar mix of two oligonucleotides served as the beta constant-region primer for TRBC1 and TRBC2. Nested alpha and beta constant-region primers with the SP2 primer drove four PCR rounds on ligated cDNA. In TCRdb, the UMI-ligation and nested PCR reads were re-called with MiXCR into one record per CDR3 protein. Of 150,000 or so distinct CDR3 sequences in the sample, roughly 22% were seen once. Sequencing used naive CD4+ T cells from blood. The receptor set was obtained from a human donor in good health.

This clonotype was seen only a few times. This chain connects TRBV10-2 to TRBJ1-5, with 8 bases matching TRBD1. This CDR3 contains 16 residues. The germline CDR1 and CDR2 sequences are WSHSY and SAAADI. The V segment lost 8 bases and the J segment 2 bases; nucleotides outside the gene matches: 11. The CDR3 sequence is CASLRTGNFGNQPQHF. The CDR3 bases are TGCGCCAGCCTGCGGACAGGGAATTTCGGCAATCAGCCCCAGCATTTT.

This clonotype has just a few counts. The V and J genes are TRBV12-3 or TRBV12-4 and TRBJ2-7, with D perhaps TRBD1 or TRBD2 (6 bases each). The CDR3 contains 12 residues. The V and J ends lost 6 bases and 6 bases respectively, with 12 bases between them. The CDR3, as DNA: TGTGCCAGCAGCTGGGGGCGGGGCGAGCAGTACTTC. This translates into CASSWGRGEQYF.

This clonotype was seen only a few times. The CDR3, as DNA: TGTGCCAGCAGCCGGGACCGTTCCTACAATGAGCAGTTCTTC. This gives the protein CASSRDRSYNEQFF. V usage is TRBV7-2 and J usage is TRBJ2-1; the D gene could be TRBD1 or TRBD2 (5 bases each). Trimming took 5 bases from V and 1 from J, leaving 9 bases between them. The CDR3 has 14 amino acids. From germline, CDR1 is SGHTA and CDR2 FQGNSA.

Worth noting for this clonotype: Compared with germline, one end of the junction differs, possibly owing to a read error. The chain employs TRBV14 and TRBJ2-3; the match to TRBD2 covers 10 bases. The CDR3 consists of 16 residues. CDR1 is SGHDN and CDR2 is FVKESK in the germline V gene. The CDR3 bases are TGTGCCAGCAACCAAGATTCCCTAGCGGGAGTAGATACGCAGTATTTT. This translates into CASNQDSLAGVDTQYF.

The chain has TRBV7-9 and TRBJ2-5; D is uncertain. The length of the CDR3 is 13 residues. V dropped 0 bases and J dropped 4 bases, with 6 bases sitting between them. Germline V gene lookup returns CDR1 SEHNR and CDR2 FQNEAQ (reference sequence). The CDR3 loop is CASSLAVTETQYF. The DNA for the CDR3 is TGTGCCAGCAGCTTAGCGGTAACAGAGACCCAGTACTTC.

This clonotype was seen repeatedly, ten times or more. The DNA for the CDR3 is TGTGCCAGCAGTTACATGGGGGAGACCCAGTACTTC. This gives the protein CASSYMGETQYF. The chain uses TRBV6-5 and TRBJ2-5; D gene ambiguous. Germline loops: CDR1 MNHEY, CDR2 SVGAGI. CDR3 length equals 12 residues. With 2 bases removed from V and 5 bases from J, the gap between germline ends came to 6 bases.

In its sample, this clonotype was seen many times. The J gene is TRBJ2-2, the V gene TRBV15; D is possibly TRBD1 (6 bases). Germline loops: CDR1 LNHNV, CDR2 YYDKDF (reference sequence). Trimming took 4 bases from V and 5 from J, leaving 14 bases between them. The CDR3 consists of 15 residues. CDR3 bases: TGTGCCACCAGCACATTCAGGGGCGGGACCGGGGAGCTGTTTTTT. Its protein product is CATSTFRGGTGELFF.

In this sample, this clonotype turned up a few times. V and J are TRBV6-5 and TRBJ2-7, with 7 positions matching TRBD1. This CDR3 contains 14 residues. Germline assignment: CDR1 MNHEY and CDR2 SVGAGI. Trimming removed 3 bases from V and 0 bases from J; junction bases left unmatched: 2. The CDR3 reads CASSYGTASYEQYF. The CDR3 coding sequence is TGTGCCAGCAGTTATGGGACAGCCTCCTACGAGCAGTACTTC.

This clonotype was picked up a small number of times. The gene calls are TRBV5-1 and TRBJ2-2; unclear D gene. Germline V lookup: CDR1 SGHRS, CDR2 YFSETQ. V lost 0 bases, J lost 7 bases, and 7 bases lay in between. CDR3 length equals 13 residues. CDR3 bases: TGCGCCAGCAGCTTGGTAGTGCTCGGGGAGCTGTTTTTT. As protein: CASSLVVLGELFF.

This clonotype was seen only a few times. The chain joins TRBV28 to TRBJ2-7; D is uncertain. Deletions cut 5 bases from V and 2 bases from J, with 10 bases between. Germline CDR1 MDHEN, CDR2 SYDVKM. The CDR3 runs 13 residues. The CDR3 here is CASSPLVPYEQYF. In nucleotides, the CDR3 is TGTGCCAGCAGTCCTTTGGTCCCCTACGAGCAGTACTTC.

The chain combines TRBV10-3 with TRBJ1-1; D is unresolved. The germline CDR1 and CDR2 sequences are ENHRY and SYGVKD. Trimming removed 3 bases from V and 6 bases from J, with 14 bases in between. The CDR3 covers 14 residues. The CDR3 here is CAISERPRESEAFF. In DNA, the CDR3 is TGTGCCATCAGTGAACGGCCCCGAGAGTCTGAAGCTTTCTTT.

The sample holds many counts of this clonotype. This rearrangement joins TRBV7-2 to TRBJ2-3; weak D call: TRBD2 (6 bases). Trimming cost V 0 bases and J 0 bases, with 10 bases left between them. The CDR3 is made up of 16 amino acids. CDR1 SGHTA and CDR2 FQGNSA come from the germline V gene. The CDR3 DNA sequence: TGTGCCAGCAGCTTAGCTAGCGGAGTTAGCACAGATACGCAGTATTTT. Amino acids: CASSLASGVSTDTQYF.

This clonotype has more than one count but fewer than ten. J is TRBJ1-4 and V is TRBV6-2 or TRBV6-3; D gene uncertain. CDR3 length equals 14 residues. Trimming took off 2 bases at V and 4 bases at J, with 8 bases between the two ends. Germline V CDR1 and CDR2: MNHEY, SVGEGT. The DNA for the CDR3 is TGTGCCAGCAGTTACAGTCGGATTAATGAAAAACTGTTTTTT. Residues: CASSYSRINEKLFF.

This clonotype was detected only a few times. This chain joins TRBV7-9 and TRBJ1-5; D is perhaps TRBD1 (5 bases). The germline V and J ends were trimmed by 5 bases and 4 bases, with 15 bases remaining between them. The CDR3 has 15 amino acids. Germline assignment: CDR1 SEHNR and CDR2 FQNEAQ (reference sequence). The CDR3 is CASSPPGGGNQPQHF. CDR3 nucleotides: TGTGCCAGCAGCCCCCCTGGGGGGGGAAATCAGCCCCAGCATTTT.

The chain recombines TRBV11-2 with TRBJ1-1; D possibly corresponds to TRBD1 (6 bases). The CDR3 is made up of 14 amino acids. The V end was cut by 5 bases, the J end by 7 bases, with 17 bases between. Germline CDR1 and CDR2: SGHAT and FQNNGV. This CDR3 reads CASSLVGGLGEAFF. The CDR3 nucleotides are TGTGCCAGCAGCCTAGTGGGGGGGCTTGGTGAAGCTTTCTTT.

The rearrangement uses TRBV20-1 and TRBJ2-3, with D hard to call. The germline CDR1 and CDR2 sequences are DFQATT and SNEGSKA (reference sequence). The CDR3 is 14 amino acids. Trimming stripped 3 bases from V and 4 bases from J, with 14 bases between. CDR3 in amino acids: CSASLQSAADTQYF. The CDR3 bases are TGCAGTGCTAGCTTGCAGAGTGCAGCAGATACGCAGTATTTT.

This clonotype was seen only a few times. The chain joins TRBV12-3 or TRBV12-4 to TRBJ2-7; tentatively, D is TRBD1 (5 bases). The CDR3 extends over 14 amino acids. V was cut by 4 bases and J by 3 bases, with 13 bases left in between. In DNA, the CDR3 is TGTGCCAGCAGTTCACAGGATAACCTCTACGAGCAGTACTTC. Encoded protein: CASSSQDNLYEQYF.

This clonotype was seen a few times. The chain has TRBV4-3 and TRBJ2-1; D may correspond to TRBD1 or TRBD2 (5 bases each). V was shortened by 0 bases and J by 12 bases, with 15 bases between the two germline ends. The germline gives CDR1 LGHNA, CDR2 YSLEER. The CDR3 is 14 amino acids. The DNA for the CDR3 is TGCGCCAGCAGCCAAGATTTGGGGACCCTAGTGCAGTTCTTC. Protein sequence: CASSQDLGTLVQFF.

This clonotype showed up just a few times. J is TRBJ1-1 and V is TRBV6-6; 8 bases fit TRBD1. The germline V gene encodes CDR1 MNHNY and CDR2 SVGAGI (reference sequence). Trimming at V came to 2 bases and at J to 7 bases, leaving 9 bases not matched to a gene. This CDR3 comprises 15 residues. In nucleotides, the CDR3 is TGTGCCAGCAGTTACGATTTCGGGACAGGTAGTGAAGCTTTCTTT. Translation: CASSYDFGTGSEAFF.

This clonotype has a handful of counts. The CDR3 nucleotides are TGTGCCAGCAGCTTGGTGGGTGGGACAGGGGGAGAAGGCTACACCTTC. Residues: CASSLVGGTGGEGYTF. The gene calls are TRBV7-2 and TRBJ1-2, with 11 bases that match TRBD1. This CDR3 is 16 amino acids long. Trimming cost V 3 bases and J 8 bases; bases outside gene matches: 11. The germline gives CDR1 SGHTA, CDR2 FQGNSA.

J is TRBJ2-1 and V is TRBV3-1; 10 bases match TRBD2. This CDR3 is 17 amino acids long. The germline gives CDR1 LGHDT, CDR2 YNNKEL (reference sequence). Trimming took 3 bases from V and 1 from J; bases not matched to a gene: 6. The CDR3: CASSHLASGSSYNEQFF. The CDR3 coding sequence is TGTGCCAGCAGCCATTTGGCTAGCGGGAGTTCCTACAATGAGCAGTTCTTC.

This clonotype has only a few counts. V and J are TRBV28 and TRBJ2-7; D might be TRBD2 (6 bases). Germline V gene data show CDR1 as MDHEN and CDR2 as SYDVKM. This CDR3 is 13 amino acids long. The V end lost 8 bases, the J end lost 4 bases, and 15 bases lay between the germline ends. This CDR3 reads CASHRPGEYEQYF. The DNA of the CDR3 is TGTGCCAGCCACCGGCCGGGGGAGTACGAGCAGTACTTC.

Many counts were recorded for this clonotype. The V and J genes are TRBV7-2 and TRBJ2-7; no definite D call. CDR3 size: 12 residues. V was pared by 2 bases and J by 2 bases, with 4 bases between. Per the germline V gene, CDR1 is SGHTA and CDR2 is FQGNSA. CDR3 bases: TGTGCCAGCAGCTTATCCCCCTACGAGCAGTACTTC. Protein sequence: CASSLSPYEQYF.

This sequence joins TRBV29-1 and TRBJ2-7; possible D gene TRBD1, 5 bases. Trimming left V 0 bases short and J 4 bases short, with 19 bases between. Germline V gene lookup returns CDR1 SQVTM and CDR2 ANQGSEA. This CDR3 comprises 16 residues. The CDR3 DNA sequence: TGCAGCGTTGAAGATCTTAGGCGGACATTCTTATACGAGCAGTACTTC. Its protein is CSVEDLRRTFLYEQYF.